This T cell receptor beta chain was documented in a study of CDR3 diversity in severe acne. TCRdb reprocessed the PCR reads with MiXCR, giving one entry per CDR3 protein. Among more than 85,000 distinct CDR3 sequences listed, around 50% were seen once. V was cut by 4 bases and J by 2 bases, with 9 bases left in between. Germline CDR1 reads MNHEY; CDR2 reads SVGAGI. The CDR3 has 14 residues. The clonotype comes from a male donor with severe acne vulgaris. The rearrangement links TRBV6-5 to TRBJ1-3; TRBD1 might be the D (6 bases). Sequenced sample: blood. CDR3 sequence reads: CASSSWDTGNTIYF. The DNA for the CDR3 is TGTGCCAGCAGTTCCTGGGACACTGGAAACACCATATATTTT.